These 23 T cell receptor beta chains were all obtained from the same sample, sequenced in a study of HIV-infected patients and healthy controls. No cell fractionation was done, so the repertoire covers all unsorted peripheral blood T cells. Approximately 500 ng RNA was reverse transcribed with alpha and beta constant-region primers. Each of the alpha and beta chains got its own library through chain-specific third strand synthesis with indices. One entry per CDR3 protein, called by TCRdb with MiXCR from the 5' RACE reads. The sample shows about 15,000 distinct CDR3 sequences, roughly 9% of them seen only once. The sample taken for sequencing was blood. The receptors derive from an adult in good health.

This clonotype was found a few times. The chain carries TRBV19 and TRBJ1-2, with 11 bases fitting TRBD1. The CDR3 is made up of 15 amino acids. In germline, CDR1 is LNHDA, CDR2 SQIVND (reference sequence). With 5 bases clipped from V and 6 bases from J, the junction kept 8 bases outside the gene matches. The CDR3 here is CASSPRTGGLDGYTF. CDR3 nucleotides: TGTGCCAGTAGTCCGCGGACAGGGGGCCTCGATGGCTACACCTTC. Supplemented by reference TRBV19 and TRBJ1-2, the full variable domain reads DGGITQSPKYLFRKEGQNVTLSCEQNLNHDAMYWYRQDPGQGLRLIYYSQIVNDFQKGDIAEGYSVSREKKESFPLTVTSAQKNPTAFYLCASSPRTGGLDGYTFGSGTRLTVV.

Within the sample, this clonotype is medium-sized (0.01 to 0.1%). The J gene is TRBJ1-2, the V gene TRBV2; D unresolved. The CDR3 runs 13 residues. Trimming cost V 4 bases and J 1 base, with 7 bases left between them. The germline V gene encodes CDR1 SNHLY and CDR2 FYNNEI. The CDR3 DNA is TGTGCCAGCAGTGGCCAGGTTAACTATGGCTACACCTTC. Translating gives CASSGQVNYGYTF.

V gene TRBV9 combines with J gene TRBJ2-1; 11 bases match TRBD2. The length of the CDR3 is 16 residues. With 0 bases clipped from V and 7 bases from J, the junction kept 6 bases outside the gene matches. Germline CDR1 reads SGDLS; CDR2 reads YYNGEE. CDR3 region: CASSVVGASGRNEQFF. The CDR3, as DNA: TGTGCCAGCAGCGTAGTGGGGGCTAGCGGGAGGAATGAGCAGTTCTTC.

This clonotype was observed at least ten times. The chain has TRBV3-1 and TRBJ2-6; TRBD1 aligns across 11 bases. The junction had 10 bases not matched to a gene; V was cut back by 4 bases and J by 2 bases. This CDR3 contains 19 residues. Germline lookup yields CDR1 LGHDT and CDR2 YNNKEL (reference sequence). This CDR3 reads CASSRGQGAQYAGANVLTF. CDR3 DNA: TGTGCCAGCAGCCGAGGACAGGGGGCGCAATACGCTGGGGCCAACGTCCTGACTTTC.

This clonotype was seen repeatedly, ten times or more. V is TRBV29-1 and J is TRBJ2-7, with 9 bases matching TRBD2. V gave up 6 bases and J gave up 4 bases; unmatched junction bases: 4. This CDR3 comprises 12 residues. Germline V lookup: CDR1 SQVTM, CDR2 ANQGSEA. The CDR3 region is CSVYLAGYEQYF. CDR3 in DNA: TGCAGCGTGTACCTAGCGGGATACGAGCAGTACTTC.

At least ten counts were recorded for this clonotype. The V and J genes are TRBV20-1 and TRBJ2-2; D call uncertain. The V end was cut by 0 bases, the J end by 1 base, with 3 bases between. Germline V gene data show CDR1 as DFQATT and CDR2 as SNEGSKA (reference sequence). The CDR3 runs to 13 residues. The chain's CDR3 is CSARDRNTGELFF. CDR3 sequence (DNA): TGCAGTGCTAGAGATCGGAACACCGGGGAGCTGTTTTTT.

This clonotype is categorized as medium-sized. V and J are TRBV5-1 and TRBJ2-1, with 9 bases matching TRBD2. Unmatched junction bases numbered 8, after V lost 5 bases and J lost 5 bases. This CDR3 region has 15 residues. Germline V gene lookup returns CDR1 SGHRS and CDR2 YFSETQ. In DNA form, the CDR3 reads TGCGCCAGCAGATCGGGACTAGCACCCGACAATGAGCAGTTCTTC. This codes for CASRSGLAPDNEQFF.

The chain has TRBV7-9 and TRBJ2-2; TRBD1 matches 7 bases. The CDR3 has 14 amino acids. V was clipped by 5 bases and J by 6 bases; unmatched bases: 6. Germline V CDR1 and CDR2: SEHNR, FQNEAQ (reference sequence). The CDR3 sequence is CASSPDRIAGELFF. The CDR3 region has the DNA TGTGCCAGCAGCCCGGACAGGATCGCCGGGGAGCTGTTTTTT.

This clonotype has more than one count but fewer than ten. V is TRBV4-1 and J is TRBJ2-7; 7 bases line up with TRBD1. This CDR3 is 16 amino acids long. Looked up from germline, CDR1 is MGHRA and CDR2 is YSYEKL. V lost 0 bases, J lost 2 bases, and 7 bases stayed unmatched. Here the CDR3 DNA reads TGCGCCAGCAGCCAAGAAGGAGAAGGGACAGCCTACGAGCAGTACTTC. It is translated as CASSQEGEGTAYEQYF.

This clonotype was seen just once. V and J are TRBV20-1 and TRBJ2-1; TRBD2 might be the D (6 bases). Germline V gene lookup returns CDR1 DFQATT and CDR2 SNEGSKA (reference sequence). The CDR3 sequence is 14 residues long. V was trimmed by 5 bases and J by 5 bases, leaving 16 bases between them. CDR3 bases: TGCAGTGCTCCCCGGCGGGACGTAGACAATGAGCAGTTCTTC. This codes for CSAPRRDVDNEQFF.

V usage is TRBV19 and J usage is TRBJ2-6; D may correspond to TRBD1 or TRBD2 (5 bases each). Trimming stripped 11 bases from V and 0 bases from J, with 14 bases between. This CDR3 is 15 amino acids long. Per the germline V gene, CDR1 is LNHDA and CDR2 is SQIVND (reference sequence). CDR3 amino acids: CASRGAASGANVLTF. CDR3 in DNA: TGTGCCTCTCGAGGGGCCGCCTCTGGGGCCAACGTCCTGACTTTC.

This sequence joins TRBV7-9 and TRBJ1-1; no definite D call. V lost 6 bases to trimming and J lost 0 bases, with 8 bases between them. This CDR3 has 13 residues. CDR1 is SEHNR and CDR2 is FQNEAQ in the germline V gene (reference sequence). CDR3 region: CASSSTVNTEAFF. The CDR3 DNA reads TGTGCCAGCAGTTCGACGGTGAACACTGAAGCTTTCTTT.

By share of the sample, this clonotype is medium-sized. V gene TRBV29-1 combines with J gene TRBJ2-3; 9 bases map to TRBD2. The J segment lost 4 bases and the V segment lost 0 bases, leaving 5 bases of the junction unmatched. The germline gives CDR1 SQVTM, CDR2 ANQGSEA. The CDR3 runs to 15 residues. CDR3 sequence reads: CSVEDWREGPDTQYF. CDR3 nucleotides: TGCAGCGTTGAAGACTGGCGGGAGGGCCCAGATACGCAGTATTTT.

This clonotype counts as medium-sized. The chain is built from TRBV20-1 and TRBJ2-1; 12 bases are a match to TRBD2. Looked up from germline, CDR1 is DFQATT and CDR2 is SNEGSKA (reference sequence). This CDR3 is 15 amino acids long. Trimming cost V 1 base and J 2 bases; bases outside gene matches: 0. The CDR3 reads CSARASGRAYNEQFF. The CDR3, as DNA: TGCAGTGCTAGAGCTAGCGGGAGGGCCTACAATGAGCAGTTCTTC.

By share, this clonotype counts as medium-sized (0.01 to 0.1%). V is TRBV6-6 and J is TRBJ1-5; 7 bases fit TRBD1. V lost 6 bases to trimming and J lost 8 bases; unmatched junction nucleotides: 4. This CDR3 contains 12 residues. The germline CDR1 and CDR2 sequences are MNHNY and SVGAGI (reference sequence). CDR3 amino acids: CASRQGSEPQHF. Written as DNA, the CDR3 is TGTGCCAGCAGACAGGGGAGTGAGCCCCAGCATTTT.

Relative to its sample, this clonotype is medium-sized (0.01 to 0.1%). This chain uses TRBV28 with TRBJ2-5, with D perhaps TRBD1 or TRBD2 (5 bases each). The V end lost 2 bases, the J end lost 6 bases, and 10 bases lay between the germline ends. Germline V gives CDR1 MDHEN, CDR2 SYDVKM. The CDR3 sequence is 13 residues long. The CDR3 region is CASSLRQGQTQYF. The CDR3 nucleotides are TGTGCCAGCAGTTTAAGGCAGGGACAGACCCAGTACTTC.

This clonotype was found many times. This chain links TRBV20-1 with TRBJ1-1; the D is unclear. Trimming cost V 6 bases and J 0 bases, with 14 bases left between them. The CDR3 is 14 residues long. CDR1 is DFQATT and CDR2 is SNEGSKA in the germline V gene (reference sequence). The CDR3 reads CSAPRGSMNTEAFF. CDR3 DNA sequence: TGCAGTGCCCCTCGGGGTAGCATGAACACTGAAGCTTTCTTT.

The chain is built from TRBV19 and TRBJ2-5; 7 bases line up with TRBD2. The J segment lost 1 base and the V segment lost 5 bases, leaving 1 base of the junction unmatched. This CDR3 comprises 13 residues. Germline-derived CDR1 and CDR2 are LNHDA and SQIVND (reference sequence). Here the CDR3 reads CASSWGGQETQYF. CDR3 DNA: TGTGCCAGTAGTTGGGGGGGCCAAGAGACCCAGTACTTC.

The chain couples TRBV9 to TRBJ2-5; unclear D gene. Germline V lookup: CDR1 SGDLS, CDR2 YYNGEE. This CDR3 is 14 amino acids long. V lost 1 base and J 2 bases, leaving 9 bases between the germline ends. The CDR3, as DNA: TGTGCCAGCAGCGTATGGGATGATCAAGAGACCCAGTACTTC. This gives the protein CASSVWDDQETQYF. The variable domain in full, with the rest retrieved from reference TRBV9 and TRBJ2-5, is DSGVTQTPKHLITATGQRVTLRCSPRSGDLSVYWYQQSLDQGLQFLIQYYNGEERAKGNILERFSAQQFPDLHSELNLSSLELGDSALYFCASSVWDDQETQYFGPGTRLLVL.

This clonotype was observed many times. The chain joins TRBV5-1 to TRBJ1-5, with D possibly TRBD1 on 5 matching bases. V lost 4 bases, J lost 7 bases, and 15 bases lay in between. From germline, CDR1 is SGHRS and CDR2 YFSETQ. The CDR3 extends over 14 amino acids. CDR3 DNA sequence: TGCGCCAGCAGCGATACTGGGGGTAACCAGCCCCAGCATTTT. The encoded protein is CASSDTGGNQPQHF. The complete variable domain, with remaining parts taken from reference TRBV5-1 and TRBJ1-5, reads KAGVTQTPRYLIKTRGQQVTLSCSPISGHRSVSWYQQTPGQGLQFLFEYFSETQRNKGNFPGRFSGRQFSNSRSEMNVSTLELGDSALYLCASSDTGGNQPQHFGDGTRLSIL.

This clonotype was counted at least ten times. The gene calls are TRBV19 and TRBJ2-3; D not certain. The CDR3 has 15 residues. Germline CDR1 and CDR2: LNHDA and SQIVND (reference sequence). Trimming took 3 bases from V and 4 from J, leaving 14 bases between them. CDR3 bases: TGTGCCAGTAGTATCGGAGCCATCCCGGCAGATACGCAGTATTTT. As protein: CASSIGAIPADTQYF.

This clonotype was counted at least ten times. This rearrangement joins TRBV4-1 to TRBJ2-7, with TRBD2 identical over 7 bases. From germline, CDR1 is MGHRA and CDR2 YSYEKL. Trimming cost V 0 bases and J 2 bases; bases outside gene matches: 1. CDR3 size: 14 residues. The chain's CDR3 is CASSQEREPYEQYF. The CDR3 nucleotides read TGCGCCAGCAGCCAAGAGCGGGAGCCCTACGAGCAGTACTTC.

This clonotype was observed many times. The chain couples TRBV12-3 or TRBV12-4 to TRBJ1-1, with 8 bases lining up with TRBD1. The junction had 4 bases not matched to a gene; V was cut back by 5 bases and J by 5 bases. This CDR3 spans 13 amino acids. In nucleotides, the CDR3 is TGTGCCAGCAGTCGACAGGGGCCGACTGAAGCTTTCTTT. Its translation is CASSRQGPTEAFF.